This note documents a single TCR beta chain sequence. These data are taken from a study of cytomegalovirus exposure and HLA in healthy donors. Study details: The study placed approximately 78% of its approximately 400 genotyped donors in the Caucasian-associated ancestry cluster.

Germline CDR1 ENHRY, CDR2 SYGVKD. The CDR3 consists of 13 residues. V trimming: 10 bases; J trimming: 3 bases; junction bases outside the gene matches: 6. It was with 60 Vbeta and 13 Jbeta primers that the PCR ran. Only in-frame clones appear in the TCRdb table, and some are missing; sequencing was by immunoSEQ multiplex PCR. The sample lists under 200,000 clones, over 65% occurring once. V is TRBV10-3 and J is TRBJ1-5; 7 bases align to TRBD1. Sequencing used PBMCs. The receptor comes from a woman aged 25 to 39 in good health and CMV-seronegative. This chain's CDR3 is CATGTVDNQPQHF. The CDR3 nucleotides are TGTGCCACCGGGACAGTAGACAATCAGCCCCAGCATTTT.